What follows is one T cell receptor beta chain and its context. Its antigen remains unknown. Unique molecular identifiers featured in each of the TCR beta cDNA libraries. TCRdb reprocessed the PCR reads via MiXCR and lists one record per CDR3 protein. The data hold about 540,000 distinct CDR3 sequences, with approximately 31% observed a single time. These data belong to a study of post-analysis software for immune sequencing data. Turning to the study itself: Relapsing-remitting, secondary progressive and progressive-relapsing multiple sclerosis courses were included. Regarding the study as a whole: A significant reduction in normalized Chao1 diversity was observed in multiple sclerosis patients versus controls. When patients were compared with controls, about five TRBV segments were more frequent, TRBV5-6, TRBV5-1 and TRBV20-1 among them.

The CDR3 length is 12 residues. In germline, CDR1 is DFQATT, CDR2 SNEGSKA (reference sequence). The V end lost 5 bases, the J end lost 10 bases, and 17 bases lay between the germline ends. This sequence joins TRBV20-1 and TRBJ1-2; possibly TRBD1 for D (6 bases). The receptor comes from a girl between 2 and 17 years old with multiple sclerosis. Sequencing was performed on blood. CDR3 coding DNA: TGCAGTGCTCCCATTGGACAGATCTACTACACCTTC. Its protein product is CSAPIGQIYYTF.